This entry describes one TCR beta chain. Trimming took off 6 bases at V and 9 bases at J, with 10 bases between the two ends. Germline CDR1 reads SGHDT; CDR2 reads YYEEEE. The CDR3 runs 11 residues. This entry comes from a study of OX40 agonist ivuxolimab in advanced cancers. The overall study: Ivuxolimab, an antibody acting as an agonist of OX40 (CD134), was used to treat patients. Of the patients, three showed partial responses, one with hepatocellular carcinoma and two with cutaneous melanoma.

Sequencing was performed with immunoSEQ multiplex PCR; in TCRdb, only in-frame clones are kept and a portion is missing. Among some 83,000 clones listed, 91% were seen once. The chain is built from TRBV5-6 and TRBJ2-1; D is unresolved. The sequence was collected from an adult with an advanced solid tumor such as melanoma, head and neck, liver or kidney cancer. This specimen was CD4+ or CD8+ T cells sorted from blood, taken in a trial of the OX40 agonist ivuxolimab. In DNA, the CDR3 is TGTGCCAGCACCACTATGGGTGAGCAGTTCTTC. It yields the protein CASTTMGEQFF.